The source of this T cell receptor beta chain is a study of blood T cell repertoires in COVID-19. As for the study in general: Some COVID-19 samples were acute and others convalescent; all came from the United States, Italy and Spain. T cells, B-cell-depleted T cells, or PBMCs provided the cDNA or gDNA that served as material.

As originally analysed: Reference gene primer amplification yielded estimated nucleated cell counts. Here immunoSEQ multiplex PCR was the method, and the copy in TCRdb shows in-frame clones only, minus some. D and trimming were read from the DNA, whereas the V and J calls and clone size are those reported in that table. In the table there are 300,000 or so clones, approximately 90% of which are singletons. The V gene end was trimmed by 3 bases and the J gene end by 5 bases; junction bases not matched to a gene: 6. This CDR3 region has 14 residues. Germline V gene lookup returns CDR1 SGHTS and CDR2 YDEGEE.

The chain couples TRBV5-8 to TRBJ2-5; TRBD2 matches 8 bases. The receptor was derived from a woman in her thirties or forties with acute or convalescent COVID-19. The sequenced sample was peripheral blood. The CDR3 protein is CASSSRGGLETQYF. The CDR3 DNA reads TGTGCCAGCAGCTCCCGGGGGGGCTTGGAGACCCAGTACTTC.